A selection of T cell receptor beta chains follows, all from one sample in a study of a mutant IDH1 vaccine in newly diagnosed glioma. The method was immunoSEQ multiplex PCR; TCRdb's version includes in-frame clones alone and lacks a portion of them. The sample includes about 36,000 clones, about 73% of them seen just once. This specimen was PBMCs, taken from a glioma patient treated with radiotherapy, temozolomide or both. Receptors were obtained from a man between 35 and 55 years old with glioma. Some clones in this sample may be carry-over from other donors' samples. Both conserved end residues are part of each CDR3. D genes are given only for firm matches. The size entry is marked missing in some rows and otherwise reads once, few, many or a size class.

V gene: TRBV25-1; D gene: .; clone size: .; J gene: TRBJ2-7; CDR3 protein: CASSNGKQYF; CDR3 DNA: TGTGCCAGCAGCAACGGAAAACAGTACTTC
V gene: TRBV6-1; D gene: TRBD1; clone size: medium-sized; J gene: TRBJ1-4; CDR3 protein: CASRTWDSSNEKLFF; CDR3 DNA: TGTGCCAGCAGGACTTGGGACAGCTCTAATGAAAAACTGTTTTTT
V gene: TRBV14; D gene: TRBD2; clone size: .; J gene: TRBJ2-3; CDR3 protein: CASSLLAGGYTDTQYF; CDR3 DNA: TGTGCCAGCAGCCTCCTAGCGGGGGGGTACACAGATACGCAGTATTTT
V gene: TRBV5-6; D gene: TRBD1; clone size: .; J gene: TRBJ1-1; CDR3 protein: CASSEVQGASFTEAFF; CDR3 DNA: TGTGCCAGCAGCGAAGTACAGGGGGCTAGTTTCACTGAAGCTTTCTTT
V gene: TRBV30; D gene: .; clone size: .; J gene: TRBJ2-3; CDR3 protein: CAWSGADTQYF; CDR3 DNA: TGTGCCTGGAGCGGCGCTGATACGCAGTATTTT
V gene: TRBV5-6; D gene: TRBD1; clone size: .; J gene: TRBJ1-2; CDR3 protein: CASSFRDRASGYTF; CDR3 DNA: TGTGCCAGCAGCTTTAGGGACAGGGCGTCTGGCTACACCTTC
V gene: TRBV5-1; D gene: TRBD2; clone size: .; J gene: TRBJ2-1; CDR3 protein: CASSSVLAGGRDEQFF; CDR3 DNA: TGCGCCAGCAGCTCCGTTCTAGCGGGGGGGCGGGATGAGCAGTTCTTC
V gene: TRBV5-1; D gene: .; clone size: .; J gene: TRBJ1-1; CDR3 protein: CASSLARLNTEAFF; CDR3 DNA: TGCGCCAGCAGCTTGGCACGATTGAACACTGAAGCTTTCTTT
V gene: TRBV6-1; D gene: .; clone size: .; J gene: TRBJ2-4; CDR3 protein: CASSEGEGLAKNIQYF; CDR3 DNA: TGTGCCAGCAGTGAAGGAGAGGGCCTAGCCAAAAACATTCAGTACTTC
V gene: TRBV10-3; D gene: TRBD1; clone size: .; J gene: TRBJ1-2; CDR3 protein: CAISESGTEDGYTF; CDR3 DNA: TGTGCCATCAGTGAGTCGGGGACAGAGGATGGCTACACCTTC
V gene: TRBV18; D gene: .; clone size: few; J gene: TRBJ1-1; CDR3 protein: CASAEWGGNTEAFF; CDR3 DNA: TGTGCCAGCGCCGAATGGGGGGGGAACACTGAAGCTTTCTTT
V gene: TRBV5-1; D gene: TRBD2; clone size: .; J gene: TRBJ2-5; CDR3 protein: CASSRGLAGAKETQYF; CDR3 DNA: TGCGCCAGCAGCCGCGGACTAGCGGGGGCTAAAGAGACCCAGTACTTC
V gene: TRBV5-5; D gene: .; clone size: once; J gene: TRBJ1-1; CDR3 protein: CASSFGFSNTEAFF; CDR3 DNA: TGTGCCAGCAGCTTTGGGTTTTCTAACACTGAAGCTTTCTTT
V gene: TRBV5-1; D gene: .; clone size: few; J gene: TRBJ2-7; CDR3 protein: CASSSGLVEQYF; CDR3 DNA: TGCGCCAGCAGCTCAGGGTTAGTCGAGCAGTACTTC
V gene: TRBV19; D gene: TRBD1; clone size: .; J gene: TRBJ1-5; CDR3 protein: CASSWTGTNQPQHF; CDR3 DNA: TGTGCCAGTAGTTGGACAGGAACCAATCAGCCCCAGCATTTT
V gene: TRBV10-1; D gene: .; clone size: .; J gene: TRBJ1-6; CDR3 protein: CASKGNYNSPLHF; CDR3 DNA: TGCGCCAGCAAAGGGAACTATAATTCACCCCTCCACTTT